The TCR beta chain described here comes from a study of shared clonotypes between healthy human individuals. The study, taken as a whole, reports: A few donors held about 4.5% of naive CD4 clonotypes in common.

Notes on this clone: What it binds is unknown.

CDR3 size: 15 residues. Germline V gene data show CDR1 as LGHNT and CDR2 as FRNRAP. V trimming: 5 bases; J trimming: 3 bases; junction bases outside the gene matches: 7. Generated by immunoSEQ multiplex PCR, the TCRdb table keeps only in-frame clones and is missing some. The sample shows about 980,000 clones, about 80% of them seen only once. The sample consisted of memory CD4+ T cells sorted from blood. Subset defined: CD45RA-negative fraction. The V call is TRBV12-5, the J call TRBJ2-1, with TRBD2 identical over 7 bases. The sequence was collected from a man aged 18 to 29 in good health. The CDR3 reads CASGPQSGVYNEQFF. The CDR3, as DNA: TGTGCTAGTGGTCCCCAGAGCGGGGTCTACAATGAGCAGTTCTTC.